This entry is about one T cell receptor (beta chain). This sample stems from a study of blood T cell repertoires in COVID-19. Study-level information: Specimens from acute and convalescent COVID-19 originated in the United States, Italy and Spain. The analysed material was cDNA or gDNA that came from T cells, B-cell-depleted T cells, or PBMCs.

Authors' processing steps: Nucleated cell number was recorded as an estimate derived from reference gene primer amplification. Clones were read by immunoSEQ multiplex PCR, and TCRdb kept only the in-frame ones, dropping some. Clone size and V and J calls were adopted from that table, with D and trimming inferred from the DNA. The table has a few hundred thousand clones, about 90% seen once. Sequencing input: peripheral blood. This sequence was found in a woman aged 50 to 65 with acute or convalescent COVID-19.

CDR3 protein: CASSVDGRGGTQYF. CDR3 bases: TGTGCCAGCAGCGTAGACGGGAGAGGAGGGACCCAGTACTTC. The chain joins TRBV9 to TRBJ2-5; TRBD2 might be the D (6 bases). This CDR3 spans 14 amino acids. CDR1 SGDLS and CDR2 YYNGEE come from the germline V gene. The germline V and J ends were trimmed by 0 bases and 7 bases, with 13 bases remaining between them. The complete variable domain, with remaining parts taken from reference TRBV9 and TRBJ2-5, reads DSGVTQTPKHLITATGQRVTLRCSPRSGDLSVYWYQQSLDQGLQFLIQYYNGEERAKGNILERFSAQQFPDLHSELNLSSLELGDSALYFCASSVDGRGGTQYFGPGTRLLVL.